The next 14 T cell receptor beta chains were all read from a single sample in a study of blood T cell repertoires in COVID-19. This table comes from immunoSEQ multiplex PCR, and its TCRdb copy is limited to in-frame clones, with some not included. Among more than 90,000 clones listed, about 90% were seen once. The sequenced sample was peripheral blood. Receptors originate from a man between 50 and 59 years old with acute or convalescent COVID-19.

V usage is TRBV4-2 and J usage is TRBJ1-2; 7 bases are a match to TRBD1. J gave up 7 bases and V 5 bases, and 7 bases lay outside the gene matches. The CDR3 covers 13 residues. In germline, CDR1 is LGHNA, CDR2 YNFKEQ. This CDR3 is CASSSDRVAGYTF. The CDR3 DNA sequence: TGTGCCAGCAGCTCCGACAGGGTGGCTGGCTACACCTTC.

This chain joins TRBV5-1 and TRBJ2-5; 9 bases are a match to TRBD2. Germline V gene data show CDR1 as SGHRS and CDR2 as YFSETQ. V dropped 0 bases and J dropped 1; count of bases not matched to a gene: 1. The CDR3 covers 15 residues. The CDR3 spells CASSLARGGQETQYF. DNA of the CDR3: TGCGCCAGCAGCTTGGCGCGGGGGGGCCAAGAGACCCAGTACTTC.

This clone was observed a single time. This rearrangement joins TRBV7-9 to TRBJ1-5, with D unresolved. CDR1 SEHNR and CDR2 FQNEAQ come from the germline V gene (reference sequence). Trimming took 0 bases from V and 5 from J, leaving 14 bases between them. This CDR3 is built from 16 residues. The CDR3 reads CASSLAETLGDQPQHF. The CDR3 DNA follows: TGTGCCAGCAGCTTAGCGGAGACCCTAGGAGATCAGCCCCAGCATTTT.

With regard to this clone: Other DNA sequences in the same sample also yield this CDR3. The V and J genes are TRBV12-3 or TRBV12-4 and TRBJ1-1; 10 bases align to TRBD1. The length of the CDR3 is 13 residues. V shed 9 bases, J shed 5 bases, and the junction held 6 bases outside the gene matches. Written as DNA, the CDR3 is TGTGCCAGTAGGGGACAGGGGCGAACTGAAGCTTTCTTT. Translating gives CASRGQGRTEAFF.

A single count supports this clone. The chain uses TRBV30 and TRBJ1-5; tentatively, D is TRBD1 (5 bases). CDR1 and CDR2 (germline): GTSNPN, SVGIG (reference sequence). This CDR3 comprises 13 residues. The ends were cut back, 3 bases at V and 0 bases at J, with 6 bases in the middle. CDR3 loop: CAWSDSSNQPQHF. In nucleotides, the CDR3 is TGTGCCTGGAGCGACAGTAGCAATCAGCCCCAGCATTTT.

The rearrangement links TRBV7-2 to TRBJ1-5; D ambiguous. CDR3 length: 13 amino acids. Trimming left V 2 bases short and J 9 bases short, with 11 bases between. CDR1 and CDR2 (germline): SGHTA, FQGNSA. CDR3 residues: CASSLWSGSPQHF. As DNA, the CDR3 is TGTGCCAGCAGCTTATGGTCAGGTTCGCCCCAGCATTTT.

In its sample, this clone was seen once. CDR3 DNA: TGTGCCAGCAGCAACGGACAGGGAAGTTCCTACGAGCAGTACTTC. It encodes CASSNGQGSSYEQYF. This chain joins TRBV5-5 and TRBJ2-7, with 8 positions matching TRBD1. The CDR3 runs to 15 residues. CDR1 SGHKS and CDR2 YYEKEE come from the germline V gene (reference sequence). J was trimmed by 1 base and V by 4 bases; bases with no gene match: 7.

This clone was counted only a few times. The CDR3 DNA reads TGTGCCAGCAGTTTAGGGGGGGGTACCTACAATGAGCAGTTCTTC. It specifies CASSLGGGTYNEQFF. The rearrangement links TRBV28 to TRBJ2-1; 7 nucleotides agree with TRBD2. This CDR3 has 15 amino acids. The germline CDR1 and CDR2 sequences are MDHEN and SYDVKM. Trimming removed 2 bases from V and 2 bases from J; junction bases left unmatched: 3.

Concerning this clone itself: A junction boundary mismatches the germline segment, possibly from a read error. The chain links TRBV6-6 to TRBJ1-2; 7 nucleotides match TRBD1. CDR3 size: 14 residues. The germline CDR1 and CDR2 sequences are MNHNY and SVGAGI (reference sequence). The CDR3 loop is CASRYWDSYYGYTF. The CDR3 coding sequence is TGTGCCAGCAGATACTGGGACAGCTATTATGGCTACACCTTC.

The V and J genes are TRBV5-1 and TRBJ2-2, with D possibly matching TRBD1 (6 bases). The length of the CDR3 is 15 residues. Trimming removed 2 bases at V and 1 base at J, with 9 bases between. The germline gives CDR1 SGHRS, CDR2 YFSETQ. The CDR3 nucleotides are TGCGCCAGCAGCTTTCAGGGGCGGAACACCGGGGAGCTGTTTTTT. It specifies CASSFQGRNTGELFF.

This chain connects TRBV15 to TRBJ1-5; D not certain. The CDR3 loop spans 17 amino acids. Germline CDR1 reads LNHNV; CDR2 reads YYDKDF (reference sequence). V lost 1 base to trimming and J lost 0 bases, with 13 bases between them. CDR3 residues: CATSRGGRVPSNQPQHF. CDR3 nucleotides: TGTGCCACCAGCAGAGGCGGCCGAGTTCCTAGCAATCAGCCCCAGCATTTT.

The rearrangement uses TRBV5-6 and TRBJ2-7, with unresolved D. The CDR3 is 13 residues long. Trimming took off 0 bases at V and 4 bases at J, with 8 bases between the two ends. Germline V CDR1 and CDR2: SGHDT, YYEEEE. CDR3 loop: CASSLGDLYEQYF. The CDR3 DNA reads TGTGCCAGCAGCTTGGGTGACTTGTACGAGCAGTACTTC.

The chain carries TRBV19 and TRBJ2-7; D is ambiguous. Trimming removed 1 base at V and 6 bases at J, with 7 bases between. Germline lookup yields CDR1 LNHDA and CDR2 SQIVND (reference sequence). The length of the CDR3 is 12 residues. The CDR3 DNA follows: TGTGCCAGTAGTATAGGGGCAGGCGAGCAGTACTTC. Protein: CASSIGAGEQYF.

V is TRBV4-3 and J is TRBJ1-2, with a tentative D call TRBD1 (5 bases). Germline V lookup: CDR1 LGHNA, CDR2 YSLEER. V dropped 3 bases and J dropped 4 bases, with 18 bases sitting between them. The CDR3 covers 16 residues. The CDR3 DNA reads TGCGCCAGCAGCCAGGACATTGGAGGAGGGCTCTATGGCTACACCTTC. It yields the protein CASSQDIGGGLYGYTF.